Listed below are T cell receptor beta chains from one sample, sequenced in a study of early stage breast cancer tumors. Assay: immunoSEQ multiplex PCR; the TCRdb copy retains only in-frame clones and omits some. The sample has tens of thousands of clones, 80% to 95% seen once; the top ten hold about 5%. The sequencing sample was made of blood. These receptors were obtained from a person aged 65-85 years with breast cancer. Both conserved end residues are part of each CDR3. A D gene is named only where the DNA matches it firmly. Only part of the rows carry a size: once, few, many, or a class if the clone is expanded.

cdr3_nt: TGCACCAGCAGCCCCTGGACTAGCAATGAGGATGAGCAGTTCTTC; cdr3_aa: CTSSPWTSNEDEQFF; j_call: TRBJ2-1; clone_size: -; v_call: TRBV1; d_call: -
cdr3_nt: TGTGCCAGCAGCGGGGGGCGCGAGCAGTACTTC; cdr3_aa: CASSGGREQYF; j_call: TRBJ2-7; clone_size: -; v_call: TRBV6-5; d_call: -
cdr3_nt: TGTGCCAGTATGGTAAGGGGCTCCTACAATGAGCAGTTCTTC; cdr3_aa: CASMVRGSYNEQFF; j_call: TRBJ2-1; clone_size: -; v_call: TRBV19; d_call: -
cdr3_nt: TGTGCCAGCAGCTTGCGTAGCGAGAGGGGGTCCTACGAGCAGTACTTC; cdr3_aa: CASSLRSERGSYEQYF; j_call: TRBJ2-7; clone_size: -; v_call: TRBV7-2; d_call: -
cdr3_nt: TGCGCCAGCTGCGGGAGGTATGGCTACACCTTC; cdr3_aa: CASCGRYGYTF; j_call: TRBJ1-2; clone_size: few; v_call: TRBV10-1; d_call: -
cdr3_nt: TGCGCCAGCAGCCAATCTGGCCAGGCGAGCTCCTACGAGCAGTACTTC; cdr3_aa: CASSQSGQASSYEQYF; j_call: TRBJ2-7; clone_size: -; v_call: TRBV4-1; d_call: -
cdr3_nt: TGTGCCAGCAGTGAACTCGGGGCGGGAAACCCCTACGAGCAGTACTTC; cdr3_aa: CASSELGAGNPYEQYF; j_call: TRBJ2-7; clone_size: -; v_call: TRBV6-1; d_call: -
cdr3_nt: TGTGCCAGTAGTATGCCTGGACAGTATCCTAACTATGGCTACACCTTC; cdr3_aa: CASSMPGQYPNYGYTF; j_call: TRBJ1-2; clone_size: -; v_call: TRBV19; d_call: -
cdr3_nt: TGTGCCAGCAGCTTAGAAATTACAGGGGGAAGGCAGTTCTTC; cdr3_aa: CASSLEITGGRQFF; j_call: TRBJ2-1; clone_size: -; v_call: TRBV7-2; d_call: TRBD1
cdr3_nt: TGTGCCAGCAGTCCGACAGGGGGCGCCTACAATGAGCAGTTCTTC; cdr3_aa: CASSPTGGAYNEQFF; j_call: TRBJ2-1; clone_size: once; v_call: TRBV6-1; d_call: TRBD1
cdr3_nt: TGTGCCAGCAGCTACAGGGTAGTGGATTCACCCCTCCACTTT; cdr3_aa: CASSYRVVDSPLHF; j_call: TRBJ1-6; clone_size: -; v_call: TRBV5-6; d_call: -
cdr3_nt: TGCACCATAGCGGGACGGGGCGGCACAGATACGCAGTATTTT; cdr3_aa: CTIAGRGGTDTQYF; j_call: TRBJ2-3; clone_size: -; v_call: TRBV29-1; d_call: TRBD2
cdr3_nt: TGTGCCAGCAGTATGGACAGGGGACGCTCACCCCTCCACTTT; cdr3_aa: CASSMDRGRSPLHF; j_call: TRBJ1-6; clone_size: -; v_call: TRBV27; d_call: TRBD1
cdr3_nt: TGTGCCAGCAGCCCGACTAGCTTGGGAGGGAATGAGCAGTTCTTC; cdr3_aa: CASSPTSLGGNEQFF; j_call: TRBJ2-1; clone_size: -; v_call: TRBV7-9; d_call: TRBD2
cdr3_nt: TGTGCCAGCAGCCAAGAATGGACAGGGGTTATGAACACTGAAGCTTTCTTT; cdr3_aa: CASSQEWTGVMNTEAFF; j_call: TRBJ1-1; clone_size: -; v_call: TRBV4-2; d_call: TRBD1
cdr3_nt: TGCGCCAGCAGCGGCACTAGCGGGGCATACGAGCAGTACTTC; cdr3_aa: CASSGTSGAYEQYF; j_call: TRBJ2-7; clone_size: -; v_call: TRBV5-1; d_call: TRBD2
cdr3_nt: TGTGCCTGGAGTTTCGGCGGTGGGAATGAAAAACTGTTTTTT; cdr3_aa: CAWSFGGGNEKLFF; j_call: TRBJ1-4; clone_size: once; v_call: TRBV30; d_call: -
cdr3_nt: TGCGCCAGCAGCCAAGATCGACAGGGGGCAGCTGGGGCCAACGTCCTGACTTTC; cdr3_aa: CASSQDRQGAAGANVLTF; j_call: TRBJ2-6; clone_size: -; v_call: TRBV4-3; d_call: TRBD1
cdr3_nt: TGCGCCAGCAGCCAGGGAGTCCCAGGGGGCAGGGATAGCAATCAGCCCCAGCATTTT; cdr3_aa: CASSQGVPGGRDSNQPQHF; j_call: TRBJ1-5; clone_size: -; v_call: TRBV4-3; d_call: TRBD1
cdr3_nt: TGTGCCAGTAGTATAGGACAGCGGCAGTACTTC; cdr3_aa: CASSIGQRQYF; j_call: TRBJ2-7; clone_size: -; v_call: TRBV19; d_call: -
cdr3_nt: TGTGCCAGCGAGGGAGCGGGAGCCTACGAGCAGTACTTC; cdr3_aa: CASEGAGAYEQYF; j_call: TRBJ2-7; clone_size: -; v_call: TRBV28; d_call: TRBD2
cdr3_nt: TGTGCCAGCTCTCAACTAGCGGGACCGAATGAGCAGTTCTTC; cdr3_aa: CASSQLAGPNEQFF; j_call: TRBJ2-1; clone_size: -; v_call: TRBV18; d_call: TRBD2
cdr3_nt: TGTGCCAGCAGGGGGAGGGGGGGGAACACTGAAGCTTTCTTT; cdr3_aa: CASRGRGGNTEAFF; j_call: TRBJ1-1; clone_size: -; v_call: TRBV2; d_call: -
cdr3_nt: TGCAGCGTTGAAAACCCGGACAGGGAATCCTACAATGAGCAGTTCTTC; cdr3_aa: CSVENPDRESYNEQFF; j_call: TRBJ2-1; clone_size: -; v_call: TRBV29-1; d_call: TRBD1
cdr3_nt: TGCGCCAGCAGCCAAGAGAGCCTAGCGTTCCGATACGAGCAGTACTTC; cdr3_aa: CASSQESLAFRYEQYF; j_call: TRBJ2-7; clone_size: -; v_call: TRBV4-1; d_call: -
cdr3_nt: TGTGCCAGCAGCTTGGTCCCCACAGGTCAGTACGAGCAGTACTTC; cdr3_aa: CASSLVPTGQYEQYF; j_call: TRBJ2-7; clone_size: -; v_call: TRBV5-6; d_call: -
cdr3_nt: TGTGCCAGCAGCTTAGGGCCTAGCGGGGGGGCTGAGACCCAGTACTTC; cdr3_aa: CASSLGPSGGAETQYF; j_call: TRBJ2-5; clone_size: -; v_call: TRBV7-2; d_call: TRBD2
cdr3_nt: TGTGCCAGTAGTATAGCAACGACAGGGCCCAACGAGCAGTACTTC; cdr3_aa: CASSIATTGPNEQYF; j_call: TRBJ2-7; clone_size: -; v_call: TRBV19; d_call: TRBD1
cdr3_nt: TGTGCCAGCAGCCCAACCGGGACAGCCTCTTACGGGCAGTTCTTC; cdr3_aa: CASSPTGTASYGQFF; j_call: TRBJ2-1; clone_size: -; v_call: TRBV11-3; d_call: TRBD1
cdr3_nt: TGTGCCAGCTCACTGCGGGACAGGGGCTACGAGCAGTACTTC; cdr3_aa: CASSLRDRGYEQYF; j_call: TRBJ2-7; clone_size: -; v_call: TRBV18; d_call: TRBD1
cdr3_nt: TGTGCCAGCAGTCTTAGCGGCACAGATACGCAGTATTTT; cdr3_aa: CASSLSGTDTQYF; j_call: TRBJ2-3; clone_size: -; v_call: TRBV6-1; d_call: -
cdr3_nt: TGCGCCAGCAGCTTGGGCGGCCAGGGGCAAAACATTCAGTACTTC; cdr3_aa: CASSLGGQGQNIQYF; j_call: TRBJ2-4; clone_size: -; v_call: TRBV5-1; d_call: -
cdr3_nt: TGTGCCAGCAGTAGACAGGGTATAAACACCGGGGAGCTGTTTTTT; cdr3_aa: CASSRQGINTGELFF; j_call: TRBJ2-2; clone_size: -; v_call: TRBV2; d_call: TRBD1
cdr3_nt: TGTGCCAGCAGCCCGACAGGGGGTCTGACTGAAGCTTTCTTT; cdr3_aa: CASSPTGGLTEAFF; j_call: TRBJ1-1; clone_size: -; v_call: TRBV7-2; d_call: TRBD1
cdr3_nt: TGTGCCAGCAGCCCGGCAGGGGGCGGGTATGGCTACACCTTC; cdr3_aa: CASSPAGGGYGYTF; j_call: TRBJ1-2; clone_size: -; v_call: TRBV7-6; d_call: TRBD1
cdr3_nt: TGCGCCAGCAGCCAAGCAGGTTATCAGCCCCAGCATTTT; cdr3_aa: CASSQAGYQPQHF; j_call: TRBJ1-5; clone_size: -; v_call: TRBV4-3; d_call: -
cdr3_nt: TGTGCCAGCTCACAATTAGGACAAAGTTTAGCTAACTATGGCTACACCTTC; cdr3_aa: CASSQLGQSLANYGYTF; j_call: TRBJ1-2; clone_size: -; v_call: TRBV18; d_call: -
cdr3_nt: TGTGCCTGGAGGCAGGCGTACACCGGGGAGCTGTTTTTT; cdr3_aa: CAWRQAYTGELFF; j_call: TRBJ2-2; clone_size: -; v_call: TRBV30; d_call: -
cdr3_nt: TGTGCCAGCAGTGAAGCGGGGAGCGGGAGTACCGACGAGCAGTACTTC; cdr3_aa: CASSEAGSGSTDEQYF; j_call: TRBJ2-7; clone_size: -; v_call: TRBV6-1; d_call: TRBD2
cdr3_nt: TGTGCCAGCAGCTCCGGGACAGGGGAACAGCCCCAGCATTTT; cdr3_aa: CASSSGTGEQPQHF; j_call: TRBJ1-5; clone_size: -; v_call: TRBV5-4; d_call: TRBD1
cdr3_nt: TGTGCCAGCAGCGTAACCGGGACAGGGGTTGAAAAACTGTTTTTT; cdr3_aa: CASSVTGTGVEKLFF; j_call: TRBJ1-4; clone_size: -; v_call: TRBV9; d_call: TRBD1
cdr3_nt: TGTGCCAGCAGTTTGCCCCACAGGGGTGGCTACACCTTC; cdr3_aa: CASSLPHRGGYTF; j_call: TRBJ1-2; clone_size: -; v_call: TRBV28; d_call: TRBD1
cdr3_nt: TGTGCCAGCAGTTACTTGGGGGAGGGCGGGGAGCTGTTTTTT; cdr3_aa: CASSYLGEGGELFF; j_call: TRBJ2-2; clone_size: -; v_call: TRBV6-6; d_call: TRBD2
cdr3_nt: TGTGCCAGCAGCAACCAGGGTGTGGCGAGTACTGAAGCTTTCTTT; cdr3_aa: CASSNQGVASTEAFF; j_call: TRBJ1-1; clone_size: once; v_call: TRBV21-1; d_call: -
cdr3_nt: TGTGCCAGCAGCTCCGGGGTAGTTAACTATGGCTACACCTTC; cdr3_aa: CASSSGVVNYGYTF; j_call: TRBJ1-2; clone_size: -; v_call: TRBV7-9; d_call: -
cdr3_nt: TGTGCCAGCAGCTTAGCGGTTGCAGGAATAAACTATGGCTACACCTTC; cdr3_aa: CASSLAVAGINYGYTF; j_call: TRBJ1-2; clone_size: -; v_call: TRBV7-8; d_call: -
cdr3_nt: TGTGCCAGCAGCCGAGAACCCACTAGCGGGGTCACAGATACGCAGTATTTT; cdr3_aa: CASSREPTSGVTDTQYF; j_call: TRBJ2-3; clone_size: -; v_call: TRBV4-2; d_call: TRBD2
cdr3_nt: TGTGCCATCAGGGGGACACATAGACCCTACAATGAGCAGTTCTTC; cdr3_aa: CAIRGTHRPYNEQFF; j_call: TRBJ2-1; clone_size: -; v_call: TRBV10-3; d_call: -
cdr3_nt: TGTGCCAGCGCGACGGCCGGAGTCCTCAAAGGCTACACCTTC; cdr3_aa: CASATAGVLKGYTF; j_call: TRBJ1-2; clone_size: -; v_call: TRBV7-9; d_call: -
cdr3_nt: TGTGCCAGCAGGGGCCCCACTGAGGGTTCTGAAGCTTTCTTT; cdr3_aa: CASRGPTEGSEAFF; j_call: TRBJ1-1; clone_size: -; v_call: TRBV9; d_call: -
cdr3_nt: TGTGCCAGCAGCCTCCGGGGAGCGGGAGCGTGGGGAGAGACCCAGTACTTC; cdr3_aa: CASSLRGAGAWGETQYF; j_call: TRBJ2-5; clone_size: -; v_call: TRBV7-2; d_call: TRBD2
cdr3_nt: TGTGCCAGCAGCCCAGCGGGGACAGGGCCCTACGAGCAGTACTTC; cdr3_aa: CASSPAGTGPYEQYF; j_call: TRBJ2-7; clone_size: once; v_call: TRBV7-2; d_call: TRBD1
cdr3_nt: TGTGCCAGCACCAGACCCTGGAGCTCCTATAATTCACCCCTCCACTTT; cdr3_aa: CASTRPWSSYNSPLHF; j_call: TRBJ1-6; clone_size: -; v_call: TRBV5-5; d_call: -